The 25 T cell receptor beta chains below all came from one sample that was sequenced in a study of control samples from healthy donors and cancer patients. Assay: immunoSEQ multiplex PCR; the TCRdb copy retains only in-frame clones and omits some. Here the sample spans about 92,000 clones, roughly 82% being singletons. Sequencing was done on a sample of blood. Receptors originate from a woman aged 60-75 years in good health.

The chain recombines TRBV5-4 with TRBJ1-2; TRBD1 matches at 8 bases. Germline loops: CDR1 SGHNT, CDR2 YYREEE (reference sequence). Germline trimming cut 4 bases from V and 8 bases from J; bases unmatched to any gene: 10. The CDR3 length is 14 residues. The CDR3 nucleotides read TGTGCCAGCAGCGCTGACAGGGGTACCGGAGGCTACACCTTC. Amino acids: CASSADRGTGGYTF.

The rearrangement joins TRBV7-8 to TRBJ1-4, with D uncertain. The CDR3 spans 13 residues. From germline, CDR1 is SGHVS and CDR2 FQNEAQ. With 4 bases removed from V and 8 bases from J, the gap between germline ends came to 11 bases. The CDR3 protein is CASSWVRLEKLFF. CDR3 DNA: TGTGCCAGCAGCTGGGTCCGACTAGAAAAACTGTTTTTT.

The V call is TRBV6-2 or TRBV6-3, the J call TRBJ2-2, with TRBD2 as a possible D gene (6 bases). Trimming stripped 0 bases from V and 3 bases from J, with 23 bases between. The CDR3 extends over 20 amino acids. CDR1 and CDR2 from the germline V gene are MNHEY and SVGEGT. CDR3 in amino acids: CASSYSIVSYRERDTGELFF. The CDR3 coding sequence is TGTGCCAGCAGTTACTCGATCGTATCCTATCGGGAGAGGGACACCGGGGAGCTGTTTTTT.

The J gene is TRBJ2-7, the V gene TRBV11-3, with D maybe TRBD2 (6 bases). V lost 0 bases and J 3 bases, leaving 12 bases between the germline ends. The length of the CDR3 is 15 residues. In germline, CDR1 is SGHNT, CDR2 YENEEA. CDR3 sequence (DNA): TGTGCCAGCAGCTTAGATTTGGGAGGCTACTACGAGCAGTACTTC. Its translation is CASSLDLGGYYEQYF. The full variable domain, rest sourced from reference TRBV11-3 and TRBJ2-7, is EAGVVQSPRYKIIEKKQPVAFWCNPISGHNTLYWYLQNLGQGPELLIRYENEEAVDDSQLPKDRFSAERLKGVDSTLKIQPAELGDSAVYLCASSLDLGGYYEQYFGPGTRLTVT.

The chain is built from TRBV12-2 and TRBJ1-4; the D call in the table, TRBD1, was not verified against the DNA. TRBV12-2 is designated a pseudogene. This CDR3 has 15 amino acids. The CDR3 region is CASRLGDRSNEKLFF. The CDR3 coding sequence is TGTGCAAGTCGCTTAGGGGACAGGTCTAATGAAAAACTGTTTTTT.

This chain connects TRBV6-5 to TRBJ2-1; perhaps TRBD2 as D (6 bases). The V gene's germline CDR1 is MNHEY and CDR2 SVGAGI. This CDR3 spans 15 amino acids. V was trimmed by 6 bases and J by 0 bases, leaving 12 bases between them. Written as DNA, the CDR3 is TGTGCCAGCAGGCCTGAGCGGGCCTCCTACAATGAGCAGTTCTTC. Protein product: CASRPERASYNEQFF.

The chain links TRBV19 to TRBJ2-2, with unresolved D. The length of the CDR3 is 16 residues. Between the trimmed V and J ends, which lost 6 bases and 2 bases, there was a span of 16 bases. CDR1 and CDR2 from the germline V gene are LNHDA and SQIVND (reference sequence). The CDR3 is CASSDPGGPNTGELFF. In DNA, the CDR3 is TGTGCCAGTAGCGATCCCGGCGGACCCAACACCGGGGAGCTGTTTTTT.

This CDR3 is CASSQDSRSPYNEQFF. As DNA, the CDR3 is TGCGCCAGCAGCCAAGATAGCCGATCGCCCTACAATGAGCAGTTCTTC. This chain joins TRBV4-3 and TRBJ2-1; D remains ambiguous. CDR1 is LGHNA, CDR2 YSLEER, per germline. There are 16 residues in the CDR3. V was pared by 0 bases and J by 2 bases, with 11 bases between.

This chain links TRBV7-9 with TRBJ1-4, with D unclear. Germline CDR1 reads SEHNR; CDR2 reads FQNEAQ (reference sequence). Trimming pared 5 bases from V and 7 bases from J, leaving 17 bases between. This CDR3 is built from 15 residues. The CDR3 loop is CASSPPGRSGEKLFF. Here the CDR3 DNA reads TGTGCCAGCAGCCCCCCCGGACGGTCTGGTGAAAAACTGTTTTTT.

V is TRBV28 and J is TRBJ1-2, with 7 bases fitting TRBD1. The CDR3 contains 14 residues. Germline values: CDR1 MDHEN, CDR2 SYDVKM. With V trimmed by 7 bases and J by 2 bases, 7 bases remained unmatched. The CDR3 coding sequence is TGTGCCAGCATTGCACAGGGGCAAAACTATGGCTACACCTTC. As protein: CASIAQGQNYGYTF.

V usage is TRBV5-1 and J usage is TRBJ1-1, with D perhaps matching TRBD1 (6 bases). Germline V gene data show CDR1 as SGHRS and CDR2 as YFSETQ. CDR3 size: 14 residues. V shed 4 bases and J shed 1 base, with 11 bases lying between them. The CDR3 protein is CASSLPGQNTEAFF. The DNA for the CDR3 is TGCGCCAGCAGCCTCCCGGGACAGAACACTGAAGCTTTCTTT.

The V gene is TRBV4-3, the J gene TRBJ1-3; D is uncertain. This CDR3 contains 15 residues. Germline-derived CDR1 and CDR2 are LGHNA and YSLEER. V was trimmed by 2 bases and J by 4 bases, leaving 12 bases between them. The CDR3 reads CASSQTTGGGNTIYF. For the CDR3, the DNA is TGCGCCAGCAGCCAAACAACCGGCGGGGGAAACACCATATATTTT.

This clone was counted a few times. The chain joins TRBV2 to TRBJ2-1; 15 bases map to TRBD2. V shed 5 bases and J 7 bases; nucleotides not matched to a gene: 9. CDR1 is SNHLY, CDR2 FYNNEI, per germline. CDR3 length equals 17 residues. The CDR3 here is CASSRTSGRASPNEQFF. Here the CDR3 DNA reads TGTGCCAGCAGTCGGACTAGCGGGAGGGCCTCACCAAATGAGCAGTTCTTC.

This clone was seen once. The chain links TRBV3-1 (or the pseudogene TRBV3-2) to TRBJ2-3, with D uncertain. CDR3 size: 17 residues. The V end was cut by 3 bases, the J end by 1 base, with 17 bases between. Germline lookup yields CDR1 LGHDT and CDR2 YNNKEL (reference sequence). The CDR3 region has the DNA TGTGCCAGCAGCCAGAAACACCCTCTGTGGGGCACAGATACGCAGTATTTT. Protein: CASSQKHPLWGTDTQYF.

This clone was counted a few times. The chain uses TRBV10-3 and TRBJ1-2; 10 positions agree with TRBD1. Germline V lookup: CDR1 ENHRY, CDR2 SYGVKD. With 8 bases clipped from V and 3 bases from J, the junction kept 6 bases outside the gene matches. The CDR3 is 14 amino acids. The CDR3 reads CAIGAGTGDYGYTF. DNA of the CDR3: TGTGCCATCGGGGCCGGGACAGGGGACTATGGCTACACCTTC.

The CDR3 nucleotides read TGTGCCAGCAGCTCAACGCCGGGGGGGGCCGGCGTGGGGGAAAAACTGTTTTTT. Translation: CASSSTPGGAGVGEKLFF. The rearrangement joins TRBV5-4 to TRBJ1-4, with D perhaps TRBD1 (6 bases). With 3 bases removed from V and 8 bases from J, the gap between germline ends came to 26 bases. Germline V gives CDR1 SGHNT, CDR2 YYREEE (reference sequence). The CDR3 is 18 amino acids.

The CDR3 DNA follows: TGCAGCGCCCGGACGGAGACAACTAATGAAAAACTGTTTTTT. This codes for CSARTETTNEKLFF. The V and J genes are TRBV29-1 and TRBJ1-4; D unresolved. Trimming stripped 7 bases from V and 0 bases from J, with 12 bases between. The CDR3 runs to 14 residues. Germline V gives CDR1 SQVTM, CDR2 ANQGSEA.

The genes are TRBV4-1 and TRBJ2-7; TRBD1 is a possible D gene (6 bases). The CDR3 has 15 amino acids. Germline CDR1 is MGHRA and CDR2 is YSYEKL. Trimming took 4 bases from V and 2 from J, leaving 15 bases between them. Written as DNA, the CDR3 is TGCGCCAGCAGCCTCCTCCGGGACACAGCCTACGAGCAGTACTTC. It translates to CASSLLRDTAYEQYF.

This sequence joins TRBV10-2 and TRBJ1-5; weak D call: TRBD1 (5 bases). Germline-derived CDR1 and CDR2 are WSHSY and SAAADI. This CDR3 contains 15 residues. With 4 bases removed from V and 5 bases from J, the gap between germline ends came to 15 bases. CDR3 in DNA: TGCGCCAGCAGTGGGCGAGGGGACTCCCATCAGCCCCAGCATTTT. Amino acid sequence: CASSGRGDSHQPQHF.

V usage is TRBV20-1 and J usage is TRBJ2-7; weak D call: TRBD2 (5 bases). This CDR3 contains 11 residues. Trimming left V 5 bases short and J 3 bases short, with 8 bases between. The germline V gene encodes CDR1 DFQATT and CDR2 SNEGSKA (reference sequence). The CDR3 DNA sequence: TGCAGTGCTGGAGGCATCTACGAGCAGTACTTC. Translated: CSAGGIYEQYF.

This clone was picked up a small number of times. The J gene is TRBJ1-2, the V gene TRBV7-2; D is undetermined. The CDR3 is 12 amino acids. The ends were cut back, 0 bases at V and 2 bases at J, with 1 base in the middle. Per germline, CDR1 SGHTA and CDR2 FQGNSA. This chain's CDR3 is CASSLANYGYTF. As DNA, the CDR3 is TGTGCCAGCAGCTTAGCGAACTATGGCTACACCTTC.

This clone has ten or more counts. The chain uses TRBV19 and TRBJ1-1; the D is unclear. The CDR3 contains 14 residues. Germline V gene sequence: CDR1 LNHDA, CDR2 SQIVND (reference sequence). The ends were cut back, 1 base at V and 1 base at J, with 7 bases in the middle. Written as DNA, the CDR3 is TGTGCCAGTAGTATAGCGTTGGGGAACACTGAAGCTTTCTTT. This codes for CASSIALGNTEAFF.

The V and J genes are TRBV6-2 or TRBV6-3 and TRBJ1-5; unclear D gene. The ends were cut back, 0 bases at V and 4 bases at J, with 13 bases in the middle. The CDR3 spans 16 residues. The germline CDR1 and CDR2 sequences are MNHEY and SVGEGT. The CDR3 loop reads CASSYSILAPNQPQHF. CDR3 DNA sequence: TGTGCCAGCAGTTACTCGATTTTGGCACCTAATCAGCCCCAGCATTTT.

The chain couples TRBV20-1 to TRBJ2-7; D call uncertain. The germline V gene has CDR1 DFQATT and CDR2 SNEGSKA (reference sequence). The CDR3 totals 11 residues. Trimming stripped 3 bases from V and 0 bases from J, with 3 bases between. The CDR3 bases are TGCAGTGCTAGTGGCTCCTACGAGCAGTACTTC. Amino acids: CSASGSYEQYF.

V is TRBV19 and J is TRBJ2-2; D call uncertain. Trimming stripped 5 bases from V and 0 bases from J, with 7 bases between. CDR3 size: 14 residues. The germline V gene encodes CDR1 LNHDA and CDR2 SQIVND (reference sequence). This CDR3 is CASSGYPNTGELFF. The CDR3 region has the DNA TGTGCCAGTAGTGGTTACCCGAACACCGGGGAGCTGTTTTTT.